Listed below are T cell receptor beta chains from one sample, sequenced in a study of shared clonotypes between healthy human individuals. Only in-frame clones appear in the TCRdb table, and some are missing; sequencing was by immunoSEQ multiplex PCR. Counted here are more than 2 million clones, 80% to 95% occurring once; the ten biggest clones make up 1.5% to 2%. The material sequenced was naive CD8+ T cells from PBMCs. These receptors were taken from a young man in good health. Some clones in this sample may be carry-over from other donors' samples. Both conserved end residues are part of each CDR3. Each record gives: clone size, D gene, J gene, V gene, CDR3 protein, CDR3 DNA. A D gene is named only where the DNA matches it firmly. Size values are once, few and many counts, or a class for expanded clones, and some rows have none.

NA,TRBD1,TRBJ1-4,TRBV6-5,CASSSDRATNEKLFF,TGTGCCAGCAGTTCCGACAGGGCTACTAACGAAAAACTGTTTTTT
NA,NA,TRBJ1-1,TRBV28,CASSSPWEAGNTEAFF,TGTGCCAGCAGTTCCCCCTGGGAGGCTGGGAACACTGAAGCTTTCTTT
NA,NA,TRBJ2-1,TRBV20-1,CSARGRDEQFF,TGCAGTGCTAGAGGGCGGGATGAGCAGTTCTTC
NA,NA,TRBJ2-2,TRBV11-2,CASSLKEASPEHRGAVF,TGTGCCAGCAGCTTAAAAGAGGCTAGTCCAGAACACCGGGGAGCTGTTTTT
NA,TRBD1,TRBJ2-7,TRBV28,CASRHRDRVMYEQYF,TGTGCCAGCAGGCACCGGGACAGGGTAATGTACGAGCAGTACTTC
NA,NA,TRBJ1-3,TRBV27,CASSLSGVPGNTIYF,TGTGCCAGCAGTTTATCGGGGGTACCTGGAAACACCATATATTTT
NA,TRBD2,TRBJ2-1,TRBV9,CASSVDGTSGRMGYNEQFF,TGTGCCAGCAGCGTAGATGGGACTAGCGGGAGAATGGGCTACAATGAGCAGTTCTTC
NA,NA,TRBJ2-7,TRBV7-8,CASSLGAGSGEQYF,TGTGCCAGCAGCTTGGGTGCGGGATCAGGCGAGCAGTACTTC
NA,TRBD2,TRBJ2-1,TRBV9,CASSDSGLAGGNVRNEQFF,TGTGCCAGCAGCGATAGTGGTCTAGCGGGAGGAAATGTACGGAATGAGCAGTTCTTC
NA,TRBD1,TRBJ2-7,TRBV7-9,CASSRLGQPLRYEQYF,TGTGCCAGCAGCAGACTGGGACAGCCCCTCCGGTACGAGCAGTACTTC
NA,NA,TRBJ1-4,TRBV6-5,CASSHLQGGNEKLFF,TGTGCCAGCAGTCACCTCCAGGGTGGAAATGAAAAACTGTTTTTT
NA,NA,TRBJ1-4,TRBV4-1,CASSPSRATNEKLFF,TGCGCCAGCAGCCCGTCACGTGCAACTAATGAAAAACTGTTTTTT
once,NA,TRBJ2-3,TRBV6-5,CASSYGGTSTDTQYF,TGTGCCAGCAGTTATGGTGGTACCAGCACAGATACGCAGTATTTT
NA,TRBD1,TRBJ1-4,TRBV5-4,CASSFSDRGQANEKLFF,TGTGCCAGCAGCTTCAGCGACAGGGGGCAGGCTAATGAAAAACTGTTTTTT
once,TRBD2,TRBJ2-2,TRBV9,CASSVGSGRINIAGELFF,TGTGCCAGCAGCGTAGGCAGCGGGAGGATTAATATCGCCGGGGAGCTGTTTTTT
NA,TRBD1,TRBJ2-1,TRBV9,CASSVVAGGNNEQFF,TGTGCCAGCAGCGTAGTGGCAGGGGGAAACAATGAGCAGTTCTTC
NA,NA,TRBJ1-1,TRBV19,CATRGGWNTEAFF,TGTGCCACCCGGGGGGGTTGGAACACTGAAGCTTTCTTT
NA,TRBD1,TRBJ2-2,TRBV28,CASSLRVTGTGVTGELFF,TGTGCCAGCAGTTTACGCGTTACCGGGACAGGGGTCACCGGGGAGCTGTTTTTT
few,NA,TRBJ1-1,TRBV7-3,CASSLSPRGGRVNTEAFF,TGTGCCAGCAGCTTATCCCCACGTGGGGGACGGGTGAACACTGAAGCTTTCTTT
NA,NA,TRBJ1-3,TRBV27,CASSLKGSGNTIYF,TGTGCCAGCAGTCTGAAAGGCTCTGGAAACACCATATATTTT
NA,TRBD2,TRBJ2-7,TRBV7-8,CASTQWLAGVSLGPYEQYF,TGTGCCAGCACCCAGTGGCTAGCGGGAGTGAGCTTAGGCCCCTACGAGCAGTACTTC
NA,NA,TRBJ1-3,TRBV15,CATSRAVSSGNTIYF,TGTGCCACCAGCAGAGCAGTTAGCTCTGGAAACACCATATATTTT
NA,TRBD1,TRBJ2-1,TRBV7-3,CASSLIWTGDYNEQFF,TGTGCCAGCAGCTTAATTTGGACAGGCGACTACAATGAGCAGTTCTTC
NA,NA,TRBJ1-2,TRBV23-1,CASSHWLSGYTF,TGCGCCAGCAGTCATTGGCTGTCCGGCTACACCTTC
NA,NA,TRBJ2-1,TRBV4-3,CASSQEGRGYNEQFF,TGCGCCAGCAGCCAAGAGGGGCGAGGCTACAATGAGCAGTTCTTC
NA,NA,TRBJ1-5,TRBV14,CASSLGIQPQHF,TGTGCCAGCAGCCTCGGAATTCAGCCCCAGCATTTT
NA,NA,TRBJ1-2,TRBV2,CASSGEGSELVAYGYTF,TGTGCCAGCAGTGGAGAAGGCAGCGAACTGGTAGCCTATGGCTACACCTTC
NA,NA,TRBJ1-1,TRBV19,CASSNQRGRTLNTEAFF,TGTGCCAGTAGTAACCAACGGGGCAGGACGTTGAACACTGAAGCTTTCTTT
once,TRBD1,TRBJ2-7,TRBV5-1,CASSSDRGFSYEQYF,TGCGCCAGCAGCTCGGACAGGGGTTTTTCGTACGAGCAGTACTTC